This TCR beta chain appears in the sequencing data of a study of T cell responses to AZD1222 COVID-19 vaccine. Comment on this clone: Its antigen is undetermined.

Some clones are missing from TCRdb's copy, which holds only in-frame ones; the method was immunoSEQ multiplex PCR. The sample includes roughly 150,000 clones, 88% of them seen just once. Study-level findings and limits: At baseline, just five to seven AZD1222 recipients tested seropositive.

Trimming at V came to 3 bases and at J to 8 bases, leaving 7 bases not matched to a gene. This CDR3 comprises 14 residues. Germline CDR1 is SGHTA and CDR2 is FQGTGA. Here the sequenced sample was peripheral blood, taken on day 0 of AZD1222 vaccination. This TCR derives from an adult in good health. The V and J genes are TRBV7-3 and TRBJ2-1; TRBD2 agrees at 7 bases. The DNA for the CDR3 is TGTGCCAGCAGCTTGTCTAGCGGTCTCCATGAGCAGTTCTTC. Amino acid sequence: CASSLSSGLHEQFF.